Listed below are T cell receptor beta chains from one sample, sequenced in a study of blood T cell repertoires in COVID-19. Generated by immunoSEQ multiplex PCR, the TCRdb table keeps only in-frame clones and is missing some. The repertoire consists of over 250,000 clones, with more than 75% occurring once and the leading ten covering 0.75% to 1%. Sequencing was performed on peripheral blood. These receptors all stem from a middle-aged woman who had recovered from COVID-19. Both conserved end residues are part of each CDR3. A D gene is named only where the DNA matches it firmly. Size tells how often a clone was seen (once, few, many) or the class of an expanded clone, and some rows leave it out.

clone_size j_call d_call v_call cdr3_aa cdr3_nt
- TRBJ2-7 - TRBV7-9 CASSQRLGLGEQYF TGTGCCAGCAGCCAAAGACTAGGCCTGGGCGAGCAGTACTTC
- TRBJ2-7 - TRBV12-3/TRBV12-4 CASSLGPGEQYF TGTGCCAGCAGTTTAGGGCCCGGGGAGCAGTACTTC
- TRBJ2-3 TRBD2 TRBV5-4 CASSYRSGSNSDTQYF TGTGCCAGCAGCTACCGTAGCGGGAGTAACTCAGATACGCAGTATTTT
- TRBJ1-6 TRBD1 TRBV19 CASSAGGADNSPLHF TGTGCCAGTAGTGCAGGGGGCGCGGATAATTCACCCCTCCACTTT
- TRBJ2-2 TRBD2 TRBV19 CASTLGVAGGNTGELFF TGTGCCAGTACCCTAGGGGTAGCGGGAGGGAACACCGGGGAGCTGTTTTTT
- TRBJ2-2 TRBD1 TRBV18 CASSPGPTGATGELFF TGTGCCAGCTCACCAGGCCCGACAGGGGCCACCGGGGAGCTGTTTTTT
- TRBJ1-5 - TRBV4-3 CASSQGGGQPQHF TGCGCCAGCAGCCAGGGGGGGGGTCAGCCCCAGCATTTT
once TRBJ2-7 - TRBV6-5 CASTRGPGVSPEQYF TGTGCCAGCACCCGCGGGCCGGGCGTTTCCCCCGAGCAGTACTTC
- TRBJ1-2 - TRBV27 CASRNYRDGYTF TGTGCCAGCAGGAACTACAGGGATGGCTACACCTTC
- TRBJ2-5 TRBD1 TRBV7-6 CASSPTGGGVETQYF TGTGCCAGCAGCCCAACAGGGGGTGGCGTGGAGACCCAGTACTTC
- TRBJ1-5 - TRBV4-3 CASSQDLPRVSGNQPQHF TGCGCCAGCAGCCAAGATCTCCCCAGGGTGTCGGGCAATCAGCCCCAGCATTTT
- TRBJ2-5 TRBD1 TRBV24-1 CATSEPGQGQETQYF TGTGCCACCAGTGAGCCGGGACAGGGGCAAGAGACCCAGTACTTC
- TRBJ1-1 - TRBV18 CASSPLAGGPGNTEAFF TGTGCCAGCTCACCCCTGGCGGGGGGCCCGGGGAACACTGAAGCTTTCTTT
- TRBJ2-5 - TRBV7-9 CASTTGLANQETQYF TGTGCCAGCACCACGGGACTTGCTAACCAAGAGACCCAGTACTTC
- TRBJ2-3 - TRBV30 CAWSAGTDTQYF TGTGCCTGGAGTGCGGGCACAGATACGCAGTATTTT
- TRBJ1-6 - TRBV30 CAWSVQGGSYNSPLHF TGTGCCTGGAGTGTACAGGGCGGCTCCTATAATTCACCCCTCCACTTT
- TRBJ2-3 TRBD2 TRBV30 CAWSVRLAGTDTQYF TGTGCCTGGAGTGTAAGGCTAGCGGGCACAGATACGCAGTATTTT
- TRBJ2-1 TRBD2 TRBV13 CASSLRLARGNEQFF TGTGCCAGCAGCCTAAGACTAGCACGGGGAAATGAGCAGTTCTTC
- TRBJ2-3 TRBD1 TRBV3-1/TRBV3-2 CASSQVPQGTGGTDTQYF TGTGCCAGCAGCCAAGTCCCTCAGGGGACAGGTGGGACAGATACGCAGTATTTT
- TRBJ1-5 - TRBV4-2 CASSLPRDPRLGGPQNQPQHF TGTGCCAGCAGCCTCCCCCGGGACCCCAGGCTTGGGGGCCCGCAGAATCAGCCCCAGCATTTT
- TRBJ2-5 TRBD1 TRBV5-6 CASSSENRGRETQYF TGTGCCAGCAGCAGCGAGAACAGGGGCCGGGAGACCCAGTACTTC
- TRBJ2-2 TRBD2 TRBV5-1 CASSTGLAGNTGELFF TGCGCCAGCAGCACCGGACTAGCGGGCAACACCGGGGAGCTGTTTTTT
- TRBJ1-1 - TRBV15 CATSRGGWGRGTEAFF TGTGCCACCAGCAGAGGGGGCTGGGGGCGCGGTACTGAAGCTTTCTTT
- TRBJ2-2 - TRBV28 CASRPGRPNTGELFF TGTGCCAGCAGACCTGGGCGACCGAACACCGGGGAGCTGTTTTTT
- TRBJ1-1 - TRBV12-3/TRBV12-4 CASSPIGNTEAFF TGTGCCAGCAGCCCTATCGGGAACACTGAAGCTTTCTTT
- TRBJ1-4 - TRBV19 CASTPRVRGNEKLFF TGTGCCAGTACCCCCCGGGTTAGGGGAAATGAAAAACTGTTTTTT
- TRBJ2-1 TRBD2 TRBV7-2 CASSLARAGVSNEQFF TGTGCCAGCAGCTTAGCGCGGGCGGGAGTTTCCAATGAGCAGTTCTTC
- TRBJ1-2 TRBD1 TRBV27 CASSRGQGYHYGYGYTF TGTGCCAGCAGTCGGGGACAGGGGTATCACTATGGGTATGGCTACACCTTC
- TRBJ2-1 TRBD2 TRBV19 CASSRGRAPYNEQFF TGTGCCAGTAGTCGCGGGAGGGCCCCCTACAATGAGCAGTTCTTC
- TRBJ1-2 TRBD1 TRBV6-5 CASSSRAGTEAGDF TGTGCCAGCAGTTCCCGGGCGGGGACAGAGGCTGGGGACTTC
- TRBJ2-1 - TRBV11-2 CASGGQEQAYNEQFF TGTGCCAGCGGAGGCCAGGAGCAGGCCTACAATGAGCAGTTCTTC
- TRBJ2-6 - TRBV19 CASSFGGTGANVLTF TGTGCCAGTAGTTTCGGGGGAACTGGGGCCAACGTCCTGACTTTC
- TRBJ2-7 TRBD2 TRBV23-1 CASSQTGPSGFYPNYEQYF TGCGCCAGCAGTCAAACAGGGCCTAGCGGGTTCTACCCCAACTACGAGCAGTACTTC
- TRBJ1-3 - TRBV7-2 CASSARPPGPVVGNTIYF TGTGCCAGCAGCGCGAGACCCCCAGGCCCGGTGGTCGGAAACACCATATATTTT
- TRBJ2-5 - TRBV30 CAWSVGPGQETQYF TGTGCCTGGAGTGTCGGTCCAGGTCAAGAGACCCAGTACTTC
- TRBJ2-5 TRBD2 TRBV11-2 CASSSTPGGSGWLGAQYF TGTGCCAGCAGCTCGACTCCGGGTGGTAGCGGGTGGCTCGGGGCCCAGTACTTC
- TRBJ2-2 - TRBV6-5 CASVETGELFF TGTGCCAGCGTGGAGACCGGGGAGCTGTTTTTT
few TRBJ1-1 - TRBV7-3 CASSSRGGNTEAFF TGTGCCAGCAGCTCCCGGGGAGGGAACACTGAAGCTTTCTTT
- TRBJ2-1 - TRBV27 CASSFLTSPGVDEQFF TGTGCCAGCAGTTTCCTTACCAGCCCGGGGGTCGATGAGCAGTTCTTC
- TRBJ1-2 - TRBV11-1 CASSPEAYGYTF TGTGCCAGCAGTCCCGAGGCGTATGGCTACACCTTC
- TRBJ2-3 - TRBV18 CASSPRVAAVGDTQYF TGTGCCAGCTCACCACGGGTAGCGGCGGTCGGGGATACGCAGTATTTT
- TRBJ1-5 - TRBV5-8 CASSLEQARRNQPQHF TGTGCCAGCAGCTTGGAACAGGCCAGGCGCAATCAGCCCCAGCATTTT
- TRBJ1-4 - TRBV4-2 CASSQERVGNEKLFF TGTGCCAGCAGCCAAGAGAGGGTAGGAAATGAAAAACTGTTTTTT
- TRBJ2-3 - TRBV6-5 CAVRGAGDTQYF TGTGCCGTACGGGGGGCAGGAGATACGCAGTATTTT
- TRBJ2-3 TRBD2 TRBV30 CAWRNAGLAGGRGTDTQYF TGTGCCTGGAGGAATGCCGGACTAGCGGGAGGGAGGGGCACAGATACGCAGTATTTT
- TRBJ2-1 TRBD2 TRBV5-1 CASSSGLAGGSGPNNEQFF TGCGCCAGCAGCTCGGGACTAGCGGGAGGGTCTGGGCCTAACAATGAGCAGTTCTTC
- TRBJ2-7 - TRBV6-5 CASSLAGTYEQYF TGTGCCAGCAGTTTAGCCGGAACCTACGAGCAGTACTTC
- TRBJ2-5 TRBD1 TRBV10-3 CATQQGLGETQYF TGTGCCACCCAACAGGGGCTGGGGGAGACCCAGTACTTC
once TRBJ1-1 - TRBV6-2/TRBV6-3 CASSPGGRGNTEAFF TGTGCCAGCAGCCCCGGGGGTCGTGGGAACACTGAAGCTTTCTTT
- TRBJ2-5 TRBD2 TRBV30 CAWRPGLAGVETQYF TGTGCCTGGAGGCCCGGACTAGCGGGAGTCGAGACCCAGTACTTC
- TRBJ2-3 TRBD2 TRBV2 CASRTGGPDTQYF TGTGCCAGCAGGACGGGAGGGCCCGATACGCAGTATTTT
once TRBJ2-1 TRBD2 TRBV30 CAWSPGPLAGLYNEQFF TGTGCCTGGAGTCCGGGCCCCCTAGCGGGACTCTACAATGAGCAGTTCTTC
- TRBJ2-7 TRBD1 TRBV18 CASSPFLQGYGEQYF TGTGCCAGCTCACCATTTCTACAGGGGTACGGCGAGCAGTACTTC
- TRBJ2-3 - TRBV18 CASSPYRSNPSTDTQYF TGTGCCAGCTCACCATATCGGAGCAACCCCAGCACAGATACGCAGTATTTT
once TRBJ2-5 - TRBV25-1 CASSEMADYQETQYF TGTGCCAGCAGTGAAATGGCGGATTACCAAGAGACCCAGTACTTC
few TRBJ1-1 TRBD1 TRBV29-1 CSVTRQGAFF TGCAGCGTTACCCGACAGGGGGCTTTCTTT
- TRBJ2-7 TRBD1 TRBV27 CASSRGPYEQYF TGTGCCAGCAGCAGGGGGCCCTACGAGCAGTACTTC
- TRBJ2-1 TRBD2 TRBV6-5 CASSSLGLADNNEQFF TGTGCCAGCAGTTCCCTGGGACTAGCGGACAACAATGAGCAGTTCTTC
- TRBJ2-1 - TRBV27 CAIYPPGTTRLNEQFF TGTGCCATATACCCCCCCGGGACAACACGCCTCAATGAGCAGTTCTTC